This T cell receptor (beta chain) was captured in a study of shared clonotypes between healthy human individuals. Study conclusions and caveats: Sharing of clonotypes among donors was expected to vary with sequencing depth. Despite large depth, sorted-subset datasets appeared incompletely sequenced.

CD8 cells classed as naive were CD45RO-negative and positively selected for CCR7, excluding terminally differentiated effector memory CD45RA+ cells. CDR3 length: 15 amino acids. Trimming pared 7 bases from V and 3 bases from J, leaving 16 bases between. Per the germline V gene, CDR1 is WNHNN and CDR2 is SYGVQD (reference sequence). As concerns this clone: The target antigen is unknown.

Every subset had its genomic DNA shared out evenly among several immunoSEQ plates. Template for every sorted-subset replicate PCR totaled about 0.2 ug DNA, roughly 30,000 T cell genomes. Produced via immunoSEQ multiplex PCR; TCRdb's table is partial and in-frame only. Here the sample spans over 2,000,000 clones, over 85% being singletons. The chain employs TRBV10-1 and TRBJ1-3, with D tentatively TRBD1 (6 bases). The TCR comes from a man in his late teens or twenties in good health. Some clones in this sample may be carry-over from other donors' samples. The source material was naive CD8+ T cells from PBMCs. The CDR3 region is CASILGGQGGNTIYF. CDR3 nucleotide sequence: TGCGCCAGCATATTGGGGGGGCAAGGTGGAAACACCATATATTTT.